This TCR beta chain was captured in a study of blood T cells in healthy people across ages. Details on this clonotype: Antigen: not known.

The germline V gene encodes CDR1 SQVTM and CDR2 ANQGSEA. The CDR3 length is 11 residues. Regarding the study as a whole: Across samples, TCR beta diversity tracked strongly with naive T cell percentage. Roughly linear age-related decline in beta diversity appeared, significant by age about 37.

Primers used in a second PCR of about 6 to 11 cycles were a sample-barcoded 5' primer and a J-beta primer mix. Researchers report that a template-switch adaptor with 12 random nucleotides tagged each cDNA molecule. At least 3 million CDR3-containing paired-end reads were obtained per sample. Each CDR3 protein is one row after TCRdb ran MiXCR on the 5' RACE reads. The sample has over 600,000 distinct CDR3 sequences, roughly 46% seen once. The receptor was derived from an elderly man in good health. Sequencing input: blood. The chain has TRBV29-1 and TRBJ2-5, with D hard to call. The CDR3 DNA sequence: TGCAGGCAGTGCCATCGGGAGACCCAGTACTTC. Its translation is CRQCHRETQYF.